A selection of T cell receptor beta chains follows, all from one sample in a study of beta chain features in type 1 diabetes. The repertoire was sequenced with immunoSEQ multiplex PCR; TCRdb's copy has only in-frame clones and lacks some. Of under 90,000 clones in the sample, approximately 32% were seen once. Material for sequencing was stem cell memory CD4+ T cells from blood. These receptors were obtained from a woman under 30 in good health. The CDR3 runs from the conserved cysteine through the conserved F or W. Fields, in order: clone size, V gene, J gene, D gene, CDR3 DNA, CDR3 protein. D genes are given only for firm matches. Expanded clones get a size class; other rows say once, few or many, or leave the size out.

>few|TRBV27|TRBJ2-7|TRBD2
TGTGCCAGCAGTTCATCCGGGACTAGCCTCGAGCAGTACTTC
CASSSSGTSLEQYF
>.|TRBV2|TRBJ2-5|.
TGTGCCAGCAGTGTGCAGGGGCAAGAGACCCAGTACTTC
CASSVQGQETQYF
>.|TRBV4-1|TRBJ2-7|.
TGCGCCAGCAGCCCCGGGTGGCGGGTGTGGGAGCAGTACTTC
CASSPGWRVWEQYF
>few|TRBV7-2|TRBJ1-2|.
TGTGCCAGCAGCTTAGGAGGTGCTAACTATGGCTACACCTTC
CASSLGGANYGYTF
>.|TRBV5-1|TRBJ2-7|.
TGCGCCAGCAAATTGGGGCCCCTTACCTACGAGCAGTACTTC
CASKLGPLTYEQYF
>.|TRBV13|TRBJ2-5|TRBD1
TGTGCCAGCAGCTTACGAACAGGGGCAGGGGAGACCCAGTACTTC
CASSLRTGAGETQYF
>few|TRBV4-3|TRBJ1-5|.
TGCGCCAGCAGCCGTATCAGGGGCGGTCAGCCCCAGCATTTT
CASSRIRGGQPQHF
>.|TRBV4-1|TRBJ2-2|TRBD1
TGCGCCAGCAGCCATCGGGACAGGGGTAATCCCGGGGAGCTGTTTTTT
CASSHRDRGNPGELFF
>.|TRBV2|TRBJ1-2|TRBD1
TGTGCCAGCAGTTGGACAGGGGGCGGCTACACCTTC
CASSWTGGGYTF
>.|TRBV4-1|TRBJ2-1|.
TGCGCCAGCAGCCAAGTCCCGCGGGCAAGGTACAATGAGCAGTTCTTC
CASSQVPRARYNEQFF
>.|TRBV29-1|TRBJ1-4|TRBD1
TGCAGCGTTATTACAGGGGAGTCTAATGAAAAACTGTTTTTT
CSVITGESNEKLFF
>.|TRBV5-1|TRBJ1-1|.
TGCGCCAGCAGCTTCACAGGTTCGGGCACTGAAGCTTTCTTT
CASSFTGSGTEAFF
>.|TRBV5-1|TRBJ2-3|TRBD2
TGCGCCAGCGGGGGGGTGGAGACAGATACGCAGTATTTT
CASGGVETDTQYF
>many|TRBV18|TRBJ2-7|TRBD1
TGTGCCAGCTCACGACAGGGGAATGACGAGCAGTACTTC
CASSRQGNDEQYF
>.|TRBV6-5|TRBJ1-5|.
TGTGCCAGCAGTTACTCGAGAGGGCAGCCCCAGCATTTT
CASSYSRGQPQHF
>.|TRBV7-9|TRBJ2-1|TRBD1
TGTGCCAGCAGCGGGACAGGGGGCAATAGCGAGAGGAACAATGAGCAGTTCTTC
CASSGTGGNSERNNEQFF
>few|TRBV10-3|TRBJ2-7|TRBD2
TGTGCCATCAGTGGCCCAACTAGCGGGCAAACCTACGAGCAGTACTTC
CAISGPTSGQTYEQYF
>.|TRBV7-8|TRBJ1-5|TRBD1
TGTGCCAGCAGACGGGACAGGGGCTATAGCAATCAGCCCCAGCATTTT
CASRRDRGYSNQPQHF
>.|TRBV4-3|TRBJ2-3|TRBD2
TGCGCCAGCAGCCAAGATCGGGGGGTCGCATCCACAGATACGCAGTATTTT
CASSQDRGVASTDTQYF
>.|TRBV7-2|TRBJ1-1|.
TGTGCCAGCCGGAGGGAGATGAACACTGAAGCTTTCTTT
CASRREMNTEAFF
>few|TRBV7-2|TRBJ2-7|TRBD2
TGTGCCAGCAGCTTCGGCGGGGGGTCCTACGAGCAGTACTTC
CASSFGGGSYEQYF
>.|TRBV9|TRBJ1-5|.
TGTGCCAGCAGCGAGTCCCCGGGGGTTGGCAATCAGCCCCAGCATTTT
CASSESPGVGNQPQHF
>few|TRBV7-3|TRBJ1-1|.
TGTGCCAGCAGCCCACAGGGCGTGAACACTGAAGCTTTCTTT
CASSPQGVNTEAFF
>.|TRBV9|TRBJ2-5|.
TGTGCCAGCAGCGTAGATCCAGGCGCCAAGACCCAGTACTTC
CASSVDPGAKTQYF
>few|TRBV19|TRBJ2-5|.
TGTGCCAGTAGTGCCACAGGGAACCGGGAGACCCAGTACTTC
CASSATGNRETQYF
>.|TRBV19|TRBJ1-4|TRBD1
TGTGCCAGTAGTACTGGCCAGGGGGGTGAAAAACTGTTTTTT
CASSTGQGGEKLFF
>.|TRBV5-8|TRBJ1-2|.
TGTGCCAGCAGCTTGGTAGCAGGGCCCCACTATGGCTACACCTTC
CASSLVAGPHYGYTF
>.|TRBV5-4|TRBJ2-5|.
TGTGCCAGCAGCCCCATGACGACAGTGCAAGAGACCCAGTACTTC
CASSPMTTVQETQYF
>.|TRBV7-2|TRBJ2-7|.
TGTGCCAGCAGCTTCCGGGACACCTCCTACGAGCAGTACTTC
CASSFRDTSYEQYF
>.|TRBV19|TRBJ1-5|TRBD1
TGTGCCAGTAAGGGGGCGGTGGATAGCAATCAGCCCCAGCATTTT
CASKGAVDSNQPQHF
>few|TRBV25-1|TRBJ1-2|.
TGTGCCAGCAGTGAGGTCGGCTATGGCTACACCTTC
CASSEVGYGYTF
>.|TRBV6-5|TRBJ1-4|.
TGTGCCAGCAGTTACTATCGGAATGAAAAACTGTTTTTT
CASSYYRNEKLFF
>.|TRBV7-2|TRBJ2-3|.
TGTGCCAGCAGCTTATACGGGTTGAAGACAGATACGCAGTATTTT
CASSLYGLKTDTQYF
>few|TRBV9|TRBJ1-1|.
TGTGCCAGCAGCAAAGGGAGAAACCAGGCGAGCACTGAAGCTTTCTTT
CASSKGRNQASTEAFF
>few|TRBV7-9|TRBJ2-7|TRBD2
TGTGCCAGCGCAGAAAGACTAGCGGGCGACTACGAGCAGTACTTC
CASAERLAGDYEQYF
>.|TRBV9|TRBJ1-2|TRBD1
TGTGCCAGCAACCTCCAGACAGGGGATGGCTACACCTTC
CASNLQTGDGYTF
>.|TRBV5-1|TRBJ2-7|TRBD1
TGCGCCAGCAGCCTGATGGGACAGGGGGCAGCCGAGCAGTACTTC
CASSLMGQGAAEQYF
>few|TRBV28|TRBJ2-1|TRBD2
TGTGCCAGCAGCGTAGCGGGAGGGCCGGACAATGAGCAGTTCTTC
CASSVAGGPDNEQFF